This passage covers 25 T cell receptor beta chains from one sample sequenced in a study of Ad26.COV2.S vaccination and SARS-CoV-2 variants. Only in-frame clones appear in the TCRdb table, and some are missing; sequencing was by immunoSEQ multiplex PCR. The table lists about 250,000 clones, 87% of them singletons. As to treatment: roughly 19 received Ad26.COV2.S at low or high dose, single or two shots; several received placebo; per-sample allocation not given. After the first vaccine or placebo injection, samples were drawn on day 63. The input for sequencing was peripheral blood, taken in a trial of Ad26.COV2.S vaccine versus placebo. All receptors come from a person between 18 and 65 years old who received the Ad26.COV2.S COVID-19 vaccine or a placebo.

This sequence joins TRBV5-6 and TRBJ1-6; 9 nucleotides line up with TRBD1. With 1 base clipped from V and 7 bases from J, the junction kept 12 bases outside the gene matches. The CDR3 has 18 amino acids. CDR1 and CDR2 (germline): SGHDT, YYEEEE. The CDR3, as DNA: TGTGCCAGCAGCTTGAGGGGACAGGGAATTCTGATGAATTCACCCCTCCACTTT. It specifies CASSLRGQGILMNSPLHF.

The rearrangement joins TRBV5-4 to TRBJ2-1, with 8 bases fitting TRBD2. There are 15 residues in the CDR3. V dropped 4 bases and J dropped 4; count of bases not matched to a gene: 7. Germline V gives CDR1 SGHNT, CDR2 YYREEE (reference sequence). The CDR3 coding sequence is TGTGCCAGCAGCAAAAGTAGCGGGACTTACAATGAGCAGTTCTTC. It codes for CASSKSSGTYNEQFF.

The rearrangement uses TRBV21-1 and TRBJ1-6. TRBV21-1 is a listed pseudogene. The CDR3 totals 11 residues. CDR3 region: CASSKNSPLHF. The CDR3 DNA is TGTGCTAGCAGCAAAAATTCACCCCTCCACTTT.

The chain is built from TRBV5-1 and TRBJ2-3; D is possibly TRBD2 (6 bases). The CDR3 contains 17 residues. V was pared by 0 bases and J by 0 bases, with 14 bases between. The germline V gene has CDR1 SGHRS and CDR2 YFSETQ. The chain's CDR3 is CASSLDRAGYSTDTQYF. The CDR3 DNA follows: TGCGCCAGCAGCTTGGATCGAGCGGGCTACAGCACAGATACGCAGTATTTT.

V and J are TRBV27 and TRBJ2-7; 9 positions match TRBD2. The CDR3 consists of 15 residues. J lost 1 base, V lost 11 bases, and 12 bases had no gene match. Germline V gives CDR1 MNHEY, CDR2 SMNVEV (reference sequence). In nucleotides, the CDR3 is TGTGCCCGCGCTCCCAGGACTAGCGTTTCCTACGAGCAGTACGTC. Its protein product is CARAPRTSVSYEQYV.

This clone came up once. CDR3 protein: CASSLGQFRRRSGELFF. The CDR3 bases are TGTGCCAGCAGCTTAGGACAATTTAGACGCCGAAGCGGGGAGCTGTTTTTT. The chain carries TRBV7-8 and TRBJ2-2; D unresolved. V was trimmed by 1 base and J by 7 bases, leaving 19 bases between them. Germline values: CDR1 SGHVS, CDR2 FQNEAQ. CDR3 length: 17 residues.

The V and J genes are TRBV5-4 and TRBJ1-2, with 7 positions matching TRBD1. Trimming removed 2 bases from V and 7 bases from J; junction bases left unmatched: 5. CDR1 is SGHNT and CDR2 is YYREEE in the germline V gene (reference sequence). This CDR3 is built from 13 residues. As DNA, the CDR3 is TGTGCCAGCAGCTTAAGGGGGCCTGGTGGCTACACCTTC. Translation gives CASSLRGPGGYTF.

The V call is TRBV10-2, the J call TRBJ2-2, with D unresolved. Germline V gene sequence: CDR1 WSHSY, CDR2 SAAADI. This CDR3 has 13 amino acids. V lost 7 bases and J 6 bases, leaving 12 bases between the germline ends. CDR3 amino acids: CASKFAGAGELFF. The CDR3 nucleotides read TGCGCCAGCAAATTTGCAGGAGCCGGGGAGCTGTTTTTT.

J is TRBJ1-5 and V is TRBV5-1; 10 bases are a match to TRBD1. V dropped 3 bases and J dropped 8; count of bases not matched to a gene: 8. Germline V gene data show CDR1 as SGHRS and CDR2 as YFSETQ. CDR3 length: 15 amino acids. The CDR3 region is CASSSGQGLGEPQHF. The DNA of the CDR3 is TGCGCCAGCAGCTCGGGACAGGGGCTCGGAGAGCCCCAGCATTTT.

The J gene is TRBJ2-5, the V gene TRBV2; tentatively, D is TRBD1 (5 bases). CDR1 and CDR2 (germline): SNHLY, FYNNEI. The CDR3 runs 14 residues. With 2 bases removed from V and 7 bases from J, the gap between germline ends came to 14 bases. The CDR3 protein is CASSEFDSTGTQYF. In nucleotides, the CDR3 is TGTGCCAGCAGTGAATTCGACAGCACAGGGACCCAGTACTTC. The full variable domain, its missing parts supplied by reference TRBV2 and TRBJ2-5, is EPEVTQTPSHQVTQMGQEVILRCVPISNHLYFYWYRQILGQKVEFLVSFYNNEISEKSEIFDDQFSVERPDGSNFTLKIRSTKLEDSAMYFCASSEFDSTGTQYFGPGTRLLVL.

The rearrangement links TRBV19 to TRBJ1-5; TRBD1 matches 7 bases. Germline lookup yields CDR1 LNHDA and CDR2 SQIVND (reference sequence). The CDR3 extends over 15 amino acids. V trimming: 5 bases; J trimming: 4 bases; junction bases outside the gene matches: 8. This CDR3 is CASSLLAGGNQPQHF. CDR3 DNA sequence: TGTGCCAGTAGTCTCTTAGCAGGGGGGAATCAGCCCCAGCATTTT.

The chain couples TRBV5-4 to TRBJ1-6, with 7 bases that match TRBD1. Germline V gene sequence: CDR1 SGHNT, CDR2 YYREEE (reference sequence). This CDR3 is built from 14 residues. Trimming removed 5 bases from V and 8 bases from J; junction bases left unmatched: 7. This CDR3 reads CASSPQGVHSPLHF. CDR3 sequence (DNA): TGTGCCAGCAGTCCGCAGGGGGTCCATTCACCCCTCCACTTT.

The rearrangement uses TRBV11-3 and TRBJ1-6; weak D call: TRBD1 (6 bases). The V end was cut by 2 bases, the J end by 9 bases, with 17 bases between. Germline-derived CDR1 and CDR2 are SGHNT and YENEEA. This CDR3 contains 16 residues. The CDR3 is CASSLRGGYVSSPLHF. The CDR3 DNA sequence: TGTGCCAGCAGCTTAAGGGGGGGTTATGTGAGTTCACCCCTCCACTTT.

This clone was recorded only once. The rearrangement uses TRBV6-7 and TRBJ2-5; the D is unclear. TRBV6-7 is marked as an open reading frame, function uncertain. Trimming removed 5 bases at V and 2 bases at J, with 12 bases between. The CDR3 sequence is 14 residues long. Here the CDR3 DNA reads TGTGCCAGCAGTCAGTCCACCCGACAAGAGACCCAGTACTTC. This sequence encodes CASSQSTRQETQYF.

This clone showed up just once. V gene TRBV5-4 combines with J gene TRBJ1-6; unclear D gene. V gave up 2 bases and J gave up 0 bases, with 15 bases separating them. Germline CDR1 reads SGHNT; CDR2 reads YYREEE (reference sequence). The CDR3 consists of 18 residues. In nucleotides, the CDR3 is TGTGCCAGCAGCTTCGGCGGTGGCCGTATCTCCTATAATTCACCCCTCCACTTT. It yields the protein CASSFGGGRISYNSPLHF.

This chain uses TRBV10-3 with TRBJ2-7; 9 bases align to TRBD2. The CDR3 covers 16 residues. Per the germline V gene, CDR1 is ENHRY and CDR2 is SYGVKD. V was clipped by 0 bases and J by 4 bases; unmatched bases: 7. The CDR3 reads CAISESAVAGAYEQYF. In DNA, the CDR3 is TGTGCCATCAGTGAGTCGGCCGTAGCGGGGGCTTACGAGCAGTACTTC.

The chain couples TRBV4-1 to TRBJ2-1, with D perhaps TRBD1 (7 bases). Trimming took 1 base from V and 9 from J, leaving 13 bases between them. In germline, CDR1 is MGHRA, CDR2 YSYEKL. The CDR3 contains 14 residues. CDR3 sequence (DNA): TGCGCCAGCAGCCAAGCCCAGGGGGGTCGTGAGCAGTTCTTC. Its translation is CASSQAQGGREQFF.

This clone was detected only a few times. The CDR3 spells CASRVFGGNSPLHF. Written as DNA, the CDR3 is TGTGCCAGCAGAGTGTTTGGGGGCAATTCACCCCTCCACTTT. The gene calls are TRBV2 and TRBJ1-6, with a possible D match to TRBD1 (6 bases). V gave up 6 bases and J gave up 7 bases, with 13 bases separating them. The CDR3 contains 14 residues. Germline V gene data show CDR1 as SNHLY and CDR2 as FYNNEI.

This chain joins TRBV5-6 and TRBJ2-3; 8 bases match TRBD2. This CDR3 comprises 15 residues. Trimming removed 4 bases from V and 12 bases from J; junction bases left unmatched: 16. CDR1 SGHDT and CDR2 YYEEEE come from the germline V gene. The CDR3 reads CASSRMDSQAGAQYF. Here the CDR3 DNA reads TGTGCCAGCAGCCGCATGGACAGCCAAGCGGGGGCCCAGTATTTT.

This chain connects TRBV4-3 to TRBJ2-3, with unresolved D. Germline V CDR1 and CDR2: LGHNA, YSLEER. Between the trimmed V and J ends, which lost 0 bases and 2 bases, there was a span of 12 bases. The CDR3 totals 16 residues. CDR3 residues: CASSQDWALLTDTQYF. CDR3 coding DNA: TGCGCCAGCAGCCAAGATTGGGCTCTCCTCACAGATACGCAGTATTTT.

V gene TRBV29-1 combines with J gene TRBJ1-3; D is unresolved. From germline, CDR1 is SQVTM and CDR2 ANQGSEA. There are 15 residues in the CDR3. V was shortened by 7 bases and J by 0 bases, with 16 bases between the two germline ends. The chain's CDR3 is CSAMGWGFSGNTIYF. CDR3 nucleotide sequence: TGCAGCGCTATGGGGTGGGGATTCTCTGGAAACACCATATATTTT.

V gene TRBV7-9 combines with J gene TRBJ1-1; 7 nucleotides agree with TRBD1. Germline V gene lookup returns CDR1 SEHNR and CDR2 FQNEAQ (reference sequence). The CDR3 runs to 14 residues. J lost 4 bases, V lost 5 bases, and 7 bases had no gene match. CDR3 nucleotide sequence: TGTGCCAGCAGCCCGAGGGGGCGCAGCACTGAAGCTTTCTTT. Amino acids: CASSPRGRSTEAFF.

The chain uses TRBV7-9 and TRBJ1-1; no clear D. V was shortened by 4 bases and J by 4 bases, with 16 bases between the two germline ends. This CDR3 spans 15 amino acids. Germline CDR1 is SEHNR and CDR2 is FQNEAQ (reference sequence). The CDR3 DNA is TGTGCCAGCAGCTCAAGGAGGGCAGCGAGCACTGAAGCTTTCTTT. This codes for CASSSRRAASTEAFF.

The chain links TRBV7-8 to TRBJ2-7; no definite D call. CDR3 length: 13 amino acids. The V end was cut by 0 bases, the J end by 1 base, with 4 bases between. The V gene's germline CDR1 is SGHVS and CDR2 FQNEAQ. The CDR3 coding sequence is TGTGCCAGCAGCTTAGCGGGGTCCTACGAGCAGTACGTC. Translating gives CASSLAGSYEQYV.

The V call is TRBV6-1, the J call TRBJ2-2; 7 nucleotides line up with TRBD2. CDR3 length equals 16 residues. V was pared by 2 bases and J by 1 base, with 4 bases of the junction left unmatched. CDR1 is MNHNS, CDR2 SASEGT, per germline. CDR3 in amino acids: CASSELGGRNTGELFF. For the CDR3, the DNA is TGTGCCAGCAGTGAATTGGGGGGGAGGAACACCGGGGAGCTGTTTTTT.